Presented here are 30 T cell receptor beta chains from one specimen sequenced in a study of T cells after yellow fever vaccination. TCRdb reprocessed the 5' RACE reads via MiXCR and lists one record per CDR3 protein. The sample yields around 50,000 distinct CDR3 sequences, roughly 7.3% seen once. Source: CD8+ T cells sorted from PBMCs, taken roughly 14 days after the first yellow fever vaccination. The receptors were sampled from a man aged 18 to 35 who received the YFV17D yellow fever vaccine.

This clonotype was recorded many times. V usage is TRBV19 and J usage is TRBJ2-2; TRBD2 is a possible D gene (5 bases). The germline V gene encodes CDR1 LNHDA and CDR2 SQIVND (reference sequence). Trimming pared 8 bases from V and 5 bases from J, leaving 12 bases between. This CDR3 has 13 residues. The CDR3 bases are TGTGCCAGTTCAGAGGGTCGGACCGGGGAGCTGTTTTTT. Residues: CASSEGRTGELFF.

Regarding this clonotype: A much larger clonotype is one base distant, so this may be a read error. The chain has TRBV7-9 and TRBJ2-3; TRBD2 might be the D (6 bases). This CDR3 comprises 17 residues. In germline, CDR1 is SEHNR, CDR2 FQNEAQ (reference sequence). The CDR3 DNA reads as TGTGCCAGCATCTTAGAAACCCGGGACTCCTCTTCAGATACGCAGTATTTT. Its protein is CASILETRDSSSDTQYF.

This clonotype is judged medium-sized (0.01 to 0.1%). The chain joins TRBV5-1 to TRBJ1-1; unclear D gene. V was shortened by 2 bases and J by 2 bases, with 16 bases between the two germline ends. Germline V CDR1 and CDR2: SGHRS, YFSETQ. This CDR3 contains 16 residues. CDR3 sequence (DNA): TGCGCCAGCAGCTTTGTCAGGCTCCAAGGAAACACTGAAGCTTTCTTT. As protein: CASSFVRLQGNTEAFF.

This clonotype was recorded many times. The rearrangement joins TRBV23-1 to TRBJ1-4; D is undetermined. TRBV23-1 is flagged as an ORF with uncertain function. This CDR3 spans 16 amino acids. V lost 0 bases and J lost 5, with 13 bases in between. The CDR3 DNA sequence: TGCGCCAGCAGTCAATCTGGTGAAACGGAAAATGAAAAACTGTTTTTT. It is translated as CASSQSGETENEKLFF.

Concerning this clonotype itself: A read error is possible here, since a much larger clone lies one base away. The J gene is TRBJ2-1, the V gene TRBV7-9, with TRBD2 matching over 10 bases. Per germline, CDR1 SEHNR and CDR2 FQNEAQ (reference sequence). CDR3 length: 14 residues. V was pared by 7 bases and J by 3 bases, with 3 bases of the junction left unmatched. The CDR3 spells CASTSGGGYNEQFF. The CDR3 DNA sequence: TGTGCCAGCACCAGCGGGGGGGGCTACAATGAGCAGTTCTTC.

This clonotype was observed many times. V usage is TRBV25-1 and J usage is TRBJ2-1; no firm D call. The CDR3 has 14 residues. The V end was cut by 2 bases, the J end by 3 bases, with 8 bases between. Germline CDR1 reads MGHDK; CDR2 reads SYGVNS. CDR3 bases: TGTGCCAGCAGTGAAAGTTCATTCTACAATGAGCAGTTCTTC. Amino acid sequence: CASSESSFYNEQFF. The whole variable domain, filled in from reference TRBV25-1 and TRBJ2-1, reads EADIYQTPRYLVIGTGKKITLECSQTMGHDKMYWYQQDPGMELHLIHYSYGVNSTEKGDLSSESTVSRIRTEHFPLTLESARPSHTSQYLCASSESSFYNEQFFGPGTRLTVL.

This clonotype has at least ten counts. The chain is built from TRBV4-3 and TRBJ2-1, with 11 bases identical to TRBD2. This CDR3 comprises 18 residues. J gave up 5 bases and V 1 base, and 10 bases lay outside the gene matches. The germline gives CDR1 LGHNA, CDR2 YSLEER. CDR3 loop: CASSQVLAGGQENNEQFF. The CDR3 nucleotides read TGCGCCAGCAGCCAAGTTTTAGCGGGGGGGCAGGAGAACAATGAGCAGTTCTTC.

This clonotype occurred many times. This chain uses TRBV7-8 with TRBJ1-5; no firm D call. Trimming took off 2 bases at V and 11 bases at J, with 13 bases between the two ends. In germline, CDR1 is SGHVS, CDR2 FQNEAQ. The length of the CDR3 is 13 residues. The CDR3 bases are TGTGCCAGCAGCTTATTTTATCCCCAGGCCCAGCATTTT. This translates into CASSLFYPQAQHF.

Ten or more counts support this clonotype. This rearrangement joins TRBV28 to TRBJ1-1, with D perhaps matching TRBD1 (5 bases). CDR3 size: 13 residues. Trimming cost V 7 bases and J 4 bases, with 13 bases left between them. The V gene's germline CDR1 is MDHEN and CDR2 SYDVKM. In nucleotides, the CDR3 is TGTGCCAGCACCCTTCAGGGAACCACTGAAGCTTTCTTT. Its translation is CASTLQGTTEAFF. Variable domain in full (rest from reference TRBV28 and TRBJ1-1): DVKVTQSSRYLVKRTGEKVFLECVQDMDHENMFWYRQDPGLGLRLIYFSYDVKMKEKGDIPEGYSVSREKKERFSLILESASTNQTSMYLCASTLQGTTEAFFGQGTRLTVV.

Many counts were recorded for this clonotype. This chain joins TRBV24-1 and TRBJ2-5; TRBD2 is a possible D gene (5 bases). The CDR3 runs 14 residues. The germline gives CDR1 KGHDR, CDR2 SFDVKD. The ends were cut back, 1 base at V and 3 bases at J, with 8 bases in the middle. CDR3 protein: CATSDFRGEETQYF. For the CDR3, the DNA is TGTGCCACCAGTGATTTCCGGGGTGAAGAGACCCAGTACTTC.

This clonotype has a handful of counts. V gene TRBV12-3 or TRBV12-4 combines with J gene TRBJ2-3; D remains ambiguous. The CDR3 contains 14 residues. Trimming removed 4 bases from V and 0 bases from J, with 8 bases in between. CDR3 sequence: CASSWVHSTDTQYF. Written as DNA, the CDR3 is TGTGCCAGCAGTTGGGTCCACAGCACAGATACGCAGTATTTT.

This clonotype was found many times. The CDR3 here is CASSSLMVGQLYNEQFF. The CDR3 coding sequence is TGCGCCAGCAGCTCCCTGATGGTGGGGCAGCTATACAATGAGCAGTTCTTC. V usage is TRBV5-1 and J usage is TRBJ2-1, with a weak D call TRBD1 (5 bases). Germline V lookup: CDR1 SGHRS, CDR2 YFSETQ. V was trimmed by 3 bases and J by 4 bases, leaving 20 bases between them. The CDR3 consists of 17 residues.

There are many counts of this clonotype. V and J are TRBV6-2 or TRBV6-3 and TRBJ2-3; TRBD1 matches at 10 bases. The germline gives CDR1 MNHEY, CDR2 SVGEGT. The J segment lost 3 bases and the V segment lost 0 bases, leaving 6 bases of the junction unmatched. This CDR3 contains 17 residues. The CDR3 region is CASSYSGQGWGTDTQYF. Here the CDR3 DNA reads TGTGCCAGCAGTTACTCGGGACAGGGGTGGGGTACAGATACGCAGTATTTT.

This clonotype was observed at least ten times. The DNA of the CDR3 is TGCAGTGCTAGATCCGGAACCGGGGAGCTGTTTTTT. It is translated as CSARSGTGELFF. The chain joins TRBV20-1 to TRBJ2-2; no clear D gene. The CDR3 loop spans 12 amino acids. V was cut by 2 bases and J by 5 bases, with 6 bases left in between. Germline assignment: CDR1 DFQATT and CDR2 SNEGSKA (reference sequence).

This clonotype showed up many times. The chain couples TRBV10-2 to TRBJ2-1; TRBD2 matches at 9 bases. J gave up 6 bases and V 3 bases, and 9 bases lay outside the gene matches. The CDR3 totals 16 residues. From germline, CDR1 is WSHSY and CDR2 SAAADI. The CDR3 protein is CASSDVSSGAVNEQFF. The DNA for the CDR3 is TGCGCCAGCAGTGATGTTTCTAGCGGGGCCGTCAATGAGCAGTTCTTC.

The chain uses TRBV20-1 and TRBJ2-7, with D possibly being TRBD2 (7 bases). This CDR3 region has 16 residues. V dropped 0 bases and J dropped 2 bases, with 17 bases sitting between them. Germline V lookup: CDR1 DFQATT, CDR2 SNEGSKA (reference sequence). CDR3 amino acids: CSAREAGRGAAYEQYV. The CDR3 region has the DNA TGCAGTGCTAGAGAGGCGGGGAGGGGGGCAGCCTACGAGCAGTACGTC.

Points on this clonotype: A much larger clone differs by one base, so this may be a read error. V is TRBV2 and J is TRBJ2-3; D is uncertain. The CDR3 is 14 residues long. CDR1 is SNHLY and CDR2 is FYNNEI in the germline V gene. With 1 base removed from V and 6 bases from J, the gap between germline ends came to 11 bases. CDR3 residues: CASSEVPGCDTQYF. The CDR3 DNA sequence: TGTGCCAGCAGTGAAGTGCCAGGATGTGATACGCAGTATTTT. Complete variable domain (other parts from reference TRBV2 and TRBJ2-3): EPEVTQTPSHQVTQMGQEVILRCVPISNHLYFYWYRQILGQKVEFLVSFYNNEISEKSEIFDDQFSVERPDGSNFTLKIRSTKLEDSAMYFCASSEVPGCDTQYFGPGTRLTVL.

V usage is TRBV28 and J usage is TRBJ1-2; D perhaps matches TRBD1 (5 bases). CDR1 MDHEN and CDR2 SYDVKM come from the germline V gene. This CDR3 is built from 14 residues. Trimming pared 6 bases from V and 4 bases from J, leaving 15 bases between. The CDR3: CASSPTDRSYGYTF. The DNA of the CDR3 is TGTGCCAGCAGCCCCACTGACAGATCCTATGGCTACACCTTC.

The sample holds many counts of this clonotype. This chain connects TRBV7-8 to TRBJ2-7; 7 bases are a match to TRBD2. The ends lost 1 base at V and 1 base at J; junction bases unmatched: 4. The CDR3 is 15 residues long. Germline values: CDR1 SGHVS, CDR2 FQNEAQ. The CDR3 loop reads CASSLGHSGSYEQYV. The CDR3 DNA sequence: TGTGCCAGCAGCTTAGGTCATAGCGGGTCCTACGAGCAGTACGTC.

This clonotype was picked up many times. The rearrangement uses TRBV15 and TRBJ2-6; no firm D call. Germline CDR1 reads LNHNV; CDR2 reads YYDKDF (reference sequence). The CDR3 is 12 residues long. V was cut by 9 bases and J by 4 bases, with 7 bases left in between. This CDR3 is CATSTGANVLTF. The CDR3 bases are TGTGCCACTTCGACCGGGGCCAACGTCCTGACTTTC.

This clonotype was recorded at least ten times. V gene TRBV14 combines with J gene TRBJ1-4, with 8 bases fitting TRBD1. The CDR3 has 13 amino acids. J gave up 7 bases and V 6 bases, and 4 bases lay outside the gene matches. From germline, CDR1 is SGHDN and CDR2 FVKESK. In DNA form, the CDR3 reads TGTGCCAGCAGAATGACAGGGGTTGAAAAACTGTTTTTT. Translation: CASRMTGVEKLFF.

Many counts were recorded for this clonotype. The chain couples TRBV12-3 or TRBV12-4 to TRBJ1-1, with D maybe TRBD1 (5 bases). V shed 5 bases and J shed 3 bases, with 13 bases lying between them. The CDR3 is 14 amino acids. The CDR3 spells CASSHPGVYTEAFF. The CDR3 coding sequence is TGTGCCAGCAGTCATCCGGGGGTGTACACTGAAGCTTTCTTT.

This clonotype was seen ten or more times. The V gene is TRBV4-1, the J gene TRBJ1-1; D is uncertain. Germline assignment: CDR1 MGHRA and CDR2 YSYEKL. CDR3 length equals 14 residues. V was cut by 2 bases and J by 5 bases, with 12 bases left in between. The CDR3 DNA is TGCGCCAGCAGCCAACAAACCCTCCCGACTGAAGCTTTCTTT. Protein product: CASSQQTLPTEAFF.

This clonotype was recorded many times. The chain combines TRBV5-1 with TRBJ1-2; D remains ambiguous. This CDR3 contains 16 residues. Trimming removed 0 bases at V and 2 bases at J, with 14 bases between. Germline V gene lookup returns CDR1 SGHRS and CDR2 YFSETQ. In DNA, the CDR3 is TGCGCCAGCAGCTTGGCCCAGGTAGGGCCCAACTATGGCTACACCTTC. Protein product: CASSLAQVGPNYGYTF.

This clonotype has at least ten counts. V and J are TRBV12-3 or TRBV12-4 and TRBJ1-1; D gene uncertain. V was clipped by 5 bases and J by 8 bases, with 9 bases between them. The CDR3 totals 11 residues. The CDR3 DNA is TGTGCCAGCAGTCTGGACTCAGAAGCTTTCTTT. Translated, it gives CASSLDSEAFF.

J is TRBJ2-5 and V is TRBV7-2; a possible D gene is TRBD2 (7 bases). There are 17 residues in the CDR3. Germline loops: CDR1 SGHTA, CDR2 FQGNSA. The V and J ends lost 5 bases and 7 bases respectively, with 26 bases between them. In DNA, the CDR3 is TGTGCCAGCAGCCAAATGGTGGCGGGGGCCTCCGATGGGACCCAGTACTTC. Translating it yields CASSQMVAGASDGTQYF. The full variable domain, with the rest looked up from reference TRBV7-2 and TRBJ2-5, is GAGVSQSPSNKVTEKGKDVELRCDPISGHTALYWYRQSLGQGLEFLIYFQGNSAPDKSGLPSDRFSAERTGGSVSTLTIQRTQQEDSAVYLCASSQMVAGASDGTQYFGPGTRLLVL.

This clonotype appeared many times. The chain employs TRBV6-5 and TRBJ2-2; the match to TRBD1 covers 7 bases. Germline V gene sequence: CDR1 MNHEY, CDR2 SVGAGI. The CDR3 spans 14 residues. J was trimmed by 4 bases and V by 8 bases; bases with no gene match: 7. CDR3 sequence: CASLRQGFTGELFF. The CDR3 region has the DNA TGTGCCAGCCTTCGACAGGGTTTCACCGGGGAGCTGTTTTTT.

About this clonotype: A read error may produce the germline difference seen at one junction end. The V and J genes are TRBV27 and TRBJ2-7; 10 bases align to TRBD1. The CDR3 totals 14 residues. Germline loops: CDR1 MNHEY, CDR2 SMNVEV (reference sequence). As DNA, the CDR3 is TGTGCCAGCAGCCCCGGGACAGGGGCCTACCAGCAGTACTTC. Amino acid sequence: CASSPGTGAYQQYF.

This clonotype showed up many times. The gene calls are TRBV27 and TRBJ2-1; D may be TRBD2 (6 bases). The CDR3 loop spans 12 amino acids. Germline assignment: CDR1 MNHEY and CDR2 SMNVEV (reference sequence). V lost 5 bases, J lost 9 bases, and 11 bases lay in between. CDR3 nucleotides: TGTGCCAGCAGTAGGGCCGGGGGTGAGCAGTTCTTC. Translated: CASSRAGGEQFF.

In this sample, this clonotype turned up many times. CDR3 protein: CASSLHDPLWGTQYF. The CDR3 coding sequence is TGCGCCAGCAGCTTGCATGACCCACTTTGGGGGACCCAGTACTTC. The gene calls are TRBV5-1 and TRBJ2-5; the D is unclear. V lost 1 base and J lost 7, with 17 bases in between. The length of the CDR3 is 15 residues. From germline, CDR1 is SGHRS and CDR2 YFSETQ.